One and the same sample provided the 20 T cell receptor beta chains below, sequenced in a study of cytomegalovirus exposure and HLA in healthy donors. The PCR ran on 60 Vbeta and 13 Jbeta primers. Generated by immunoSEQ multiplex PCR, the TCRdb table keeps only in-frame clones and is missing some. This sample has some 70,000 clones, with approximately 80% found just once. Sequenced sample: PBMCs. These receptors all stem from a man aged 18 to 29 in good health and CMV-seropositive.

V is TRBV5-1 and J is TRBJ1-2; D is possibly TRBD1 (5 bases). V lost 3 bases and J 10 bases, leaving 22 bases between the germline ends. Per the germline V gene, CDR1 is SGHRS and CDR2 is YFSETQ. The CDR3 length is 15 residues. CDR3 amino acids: CASSSDPGLSSDYTF. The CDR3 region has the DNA TGCGCCAGCAGCTCCGACCCGGGACTATCAAGTGACTACACCTTC.

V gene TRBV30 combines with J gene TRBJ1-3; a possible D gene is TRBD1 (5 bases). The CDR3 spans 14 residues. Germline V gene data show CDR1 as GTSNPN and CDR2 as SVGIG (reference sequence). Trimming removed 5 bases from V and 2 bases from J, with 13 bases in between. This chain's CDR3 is CAWGYPGTGNTIYF. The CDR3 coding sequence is TGTGCCTGGGGCTACCCAGGGACTGGAAACACCATATATTTT.

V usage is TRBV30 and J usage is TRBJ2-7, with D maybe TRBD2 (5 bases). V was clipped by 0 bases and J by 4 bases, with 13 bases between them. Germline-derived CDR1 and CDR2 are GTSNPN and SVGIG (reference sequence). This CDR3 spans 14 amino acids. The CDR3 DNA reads TGTGCCTGGAGTGTGTCGGGGTTAGTTTACGAGCAGTACTTC. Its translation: CAWSVSGLVYEQYF.

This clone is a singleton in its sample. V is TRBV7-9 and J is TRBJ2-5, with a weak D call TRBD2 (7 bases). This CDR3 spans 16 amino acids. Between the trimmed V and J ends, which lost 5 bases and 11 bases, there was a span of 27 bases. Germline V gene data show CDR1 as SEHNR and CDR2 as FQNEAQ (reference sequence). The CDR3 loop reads CASSPTGGRLSGEQYF. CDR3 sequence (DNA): TGTGCCAGCAGCCCCACGGGGGGCAGGTTATCGGGGGAGCAGTACTTC. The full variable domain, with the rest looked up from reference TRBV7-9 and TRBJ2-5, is DTGVSQNPRHKITKRGQNVTFRCDPISEHNRLYWYRQTLGQGPEFLTYFQNEAQLEKSRLLSDRFSAERPKGSFSTLEIQRTEQGDSAMYLCASSPTGGRLSGEQYFGPGTRLLVL.

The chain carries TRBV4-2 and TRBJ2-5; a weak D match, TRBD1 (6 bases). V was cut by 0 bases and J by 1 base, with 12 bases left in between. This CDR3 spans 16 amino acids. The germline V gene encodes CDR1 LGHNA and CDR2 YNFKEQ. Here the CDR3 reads CASSQDLAGVQETQYF. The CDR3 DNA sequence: TGTGCCAGCAGCCAAGATTTGGCAGGGGTCCAAGAGACCCAGTACTTC.

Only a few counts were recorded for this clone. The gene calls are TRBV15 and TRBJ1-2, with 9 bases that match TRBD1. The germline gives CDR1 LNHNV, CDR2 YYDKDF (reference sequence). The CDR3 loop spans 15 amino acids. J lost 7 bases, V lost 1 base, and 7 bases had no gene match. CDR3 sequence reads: CATSRVGDRVIGYTF. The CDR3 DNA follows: TGTGCCACCAGCAGAGTCGGGGACAGGGTAATTGGCTACACCTTC.

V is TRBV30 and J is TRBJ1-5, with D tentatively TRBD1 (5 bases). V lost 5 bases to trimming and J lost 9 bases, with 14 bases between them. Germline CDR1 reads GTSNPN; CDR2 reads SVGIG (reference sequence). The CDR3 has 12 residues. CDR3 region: CAWAGPDGPQHF. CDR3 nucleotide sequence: TGTGCCTGGGCGGGGCCCGATGGGCCCCAGCATTTT.

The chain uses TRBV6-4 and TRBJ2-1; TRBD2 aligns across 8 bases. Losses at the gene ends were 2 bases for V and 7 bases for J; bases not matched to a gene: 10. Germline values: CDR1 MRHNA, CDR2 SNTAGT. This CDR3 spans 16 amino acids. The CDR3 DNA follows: TGTGCCAGCAGTGACGTGGCCGGGACTAGTATGAATGAGCAGTTCTTC. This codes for CASSDVAGTSMNEQFF.

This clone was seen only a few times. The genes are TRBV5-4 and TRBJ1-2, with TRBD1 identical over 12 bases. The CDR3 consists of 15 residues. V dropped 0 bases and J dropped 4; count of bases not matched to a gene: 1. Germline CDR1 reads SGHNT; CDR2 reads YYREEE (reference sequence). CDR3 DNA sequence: TGTGCCAGCAGCTTGGTGGGACAGGGGGCCTATGGCTACACCTTC. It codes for CASSLVGQGAYGYTF.

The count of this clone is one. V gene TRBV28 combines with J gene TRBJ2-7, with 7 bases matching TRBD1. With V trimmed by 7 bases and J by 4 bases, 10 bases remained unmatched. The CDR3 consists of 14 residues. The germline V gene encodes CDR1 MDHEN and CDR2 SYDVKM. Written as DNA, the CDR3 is TGTGCCAGCACAACCCAGGGGGTCCAGTACGAGCAGTACTTC. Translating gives CASTTQGVQYEQYF.

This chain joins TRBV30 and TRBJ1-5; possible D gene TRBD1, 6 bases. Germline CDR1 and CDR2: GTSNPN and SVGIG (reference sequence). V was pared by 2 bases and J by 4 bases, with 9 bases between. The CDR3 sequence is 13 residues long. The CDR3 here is CAWSLRGNQPQHF. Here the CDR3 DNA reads TGTGCCTGGAGTCTAAGGGGGAATCAGCCCCAGCATTTT.

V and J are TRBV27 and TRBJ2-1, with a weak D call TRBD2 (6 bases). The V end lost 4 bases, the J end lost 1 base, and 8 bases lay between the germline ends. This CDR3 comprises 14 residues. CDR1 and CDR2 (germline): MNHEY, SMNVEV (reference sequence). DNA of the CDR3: TGTGCCAGCAGTTGGAGCGGGTCCTACAATGAGCAGTTCTTC. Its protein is CASSWSGSYNEQFF.

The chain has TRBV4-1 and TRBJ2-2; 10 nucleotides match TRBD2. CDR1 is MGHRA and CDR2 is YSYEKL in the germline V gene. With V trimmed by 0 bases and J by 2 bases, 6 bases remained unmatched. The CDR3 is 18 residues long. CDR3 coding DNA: TGCGCCAGCAGCCAAGATCAGACTAGCGGGTTTAACACCGGGGAGCTGTTTTTT. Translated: CASSQDQTSGFNTGELFF.

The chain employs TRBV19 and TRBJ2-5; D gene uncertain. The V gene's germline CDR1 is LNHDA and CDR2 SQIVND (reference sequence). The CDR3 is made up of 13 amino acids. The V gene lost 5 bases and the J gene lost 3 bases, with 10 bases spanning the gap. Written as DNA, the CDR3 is TGTGCCAGTAGTGAACAGCAGGAAGAGACCCAGTACTTC. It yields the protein CASSEQQEETQYF. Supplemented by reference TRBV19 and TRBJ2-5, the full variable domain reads DGGITQSPKYLFRKEGQNVTLSCEQNLNHDAMYWYRQDPGQGLRLIYYSQIVNDFQKGDIAEGYSVSREKKESFPLTVTSAQKNPTAFYLCASSEQQEETQYFGPGTRLLVL.

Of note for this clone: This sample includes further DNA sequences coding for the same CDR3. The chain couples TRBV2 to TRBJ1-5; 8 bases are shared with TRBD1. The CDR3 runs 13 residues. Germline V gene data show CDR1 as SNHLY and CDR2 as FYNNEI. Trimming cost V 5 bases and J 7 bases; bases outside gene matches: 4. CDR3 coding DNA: TGTGCCAGCAGTCCGACAGGGGTCCAGCCCCAGCATTTT. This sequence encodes CASSPTGVQPQHF.

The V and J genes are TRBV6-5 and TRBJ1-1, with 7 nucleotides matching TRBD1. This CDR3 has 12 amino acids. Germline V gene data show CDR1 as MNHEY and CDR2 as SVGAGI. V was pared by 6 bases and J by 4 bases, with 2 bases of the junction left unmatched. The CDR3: CASSRQGTEAFF. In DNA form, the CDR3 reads TGTGCCAGCAGCCGACAGGGCACTGAAGCTTTCTTT.

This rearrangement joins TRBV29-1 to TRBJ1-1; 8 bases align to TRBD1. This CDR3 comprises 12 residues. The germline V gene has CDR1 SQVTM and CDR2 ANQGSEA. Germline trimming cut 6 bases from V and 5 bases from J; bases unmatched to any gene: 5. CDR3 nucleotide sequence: TGCAGCGTCGGAACAGGGGGGACTGAAGCTTTCTTT. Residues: CSVGTGGTEAFF.

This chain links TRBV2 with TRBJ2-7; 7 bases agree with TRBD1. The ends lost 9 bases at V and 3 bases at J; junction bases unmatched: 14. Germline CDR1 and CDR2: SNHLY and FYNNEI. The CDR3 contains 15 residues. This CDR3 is CASRPGQTIYYEQYF. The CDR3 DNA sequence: TGTGCCAGTCGGCCGGGACAGACAATCTACTACGAGCAGTACTTC.

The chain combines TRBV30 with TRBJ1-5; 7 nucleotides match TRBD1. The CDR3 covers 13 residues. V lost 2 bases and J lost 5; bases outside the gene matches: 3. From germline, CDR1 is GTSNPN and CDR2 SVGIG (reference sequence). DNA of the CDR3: TGTGCCTGGAGTCTCCAGGGGGATCAGCCCCAGCATTTT. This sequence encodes CAWSLQGDQPQHF.

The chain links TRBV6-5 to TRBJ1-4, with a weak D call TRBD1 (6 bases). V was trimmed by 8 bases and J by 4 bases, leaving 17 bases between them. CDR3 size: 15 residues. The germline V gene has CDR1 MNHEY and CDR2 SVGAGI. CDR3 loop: CASRRTRTVNEKLFF. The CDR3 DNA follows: TGTGCCAGCCGAAGGACTCGGACAGTTAATGAAAAACTGTTTTTT.